The source of this T cell receptor (beta chain) is a study of beta chain features in type 1 diabetes. Germline V lookup: CDR1 SNHLY, CDR2 FYNNEI. V lost 6 bases and J 1 base, leaving 14 bases between the germline ends. The CDR3 sequence is 15 residues long. Investigators reverse transcribed all isolated RNA, so they sequenced expressed TCRB transcripts. The table came from immunoSEQ multiplex PCR; TCRdb's copy has only in-frame clones and leaves some out. The repertoire consists of hundreds of thousands of clones, with roughly 14% occurring once and the leading ten covering around 0.03%. The material sequenced was naive CD4+ T cells from blood. The sequence was collected from a woman in her thirties or forties in good health. The rearrangement links TRBV2 to TRBJ2-3; weak D call: TRBD2 (7 bases). This CDR3 is CASRVLGGGTDTQYF. CDR3 sequence (DNA): TGTGCCAGCAGAGTCCTAGGGGGGGGCACAGATACGCAGTATTTT.